A selection of T cell receptor beta chains follows, all from one sample in a study of T-cell memory formation after mild COVID-19. One entry per CDR3 protein results from TCRdb running MiXCR on the 5' RACE reads. The table lists 85,000 to 130,000 distinct CDR3 sequences, over 15% of them singletons, with around 28% in the top ten. Sequenced material: PBMCs or a T cell subset sorted from them (not recorded which). The receptor set was obtained from an adult woman who had mild COVID-19 (a few samples of this study predate the infection). Cell type and time point are not known. Both conserved end residues are part of each CDR3. Each record gives: D gene, V gene, clone size, J gene, CDR3 protein, CDR3 DNA. A D gene is named only where the DNA matches it firmly. Clone sizes are given selectively: once, few, many, or a class where the clone is expanded.

d_gene: TRBD1; v_gene: TRBV20-1; abundance: few; j_gene: TRBJ1-1; CDR3aa: CSARGQEGTEAFF; CDR3nt: TGCAGTGCCCGGGGACAGGAAGGCACTGAAGCTTTCTTT
d_gene: -; v_gene: TRBV20-1; abundance: -; j_gene: TRBJ2-5; CDR3aa: CSGEGADQETQYF; CDR3nt: TGCAGTGGGGAGGGGGCCGACCAAGAGACCCAGTACTTC
d_gene: -; v_gene: TRBV24-1; abundance: large; j_gene: TRBJ1-2; CDR3aa: CATSTTGTAAYGYTF; CDR3nt: TGTGCCACCAGTACTACCGGCACCGCGGCCTATGGCTACACCTTC
d_gene: TRBD2; v_gene: TRBV7-9; abundance: -; j_gene: TRBJ2-7; CDR3aa: CASSLVLAGNMYEQYF; CDR3nt: TGTGCCAGCAGCTTAGTCCTAGCGGGGAACATGTACGAGCAGTACTTC
d_gene: TRBD2; v_gene: TRBV25-1; abundance: -; j_gene: TRBJ2-3; CDR3aa: CASSVRGLAVGDTQYF; CDR3nt: TGTGCCAGCAGTGTCAGAGGACTAGCCGTGGGAGATACGCAGTATTTT
d_gene: -; v_gene: TRBV27; abundance: -; j_gene: TRBJ2-7; CDR3aa: CASSFTGRASYEQYF; CDR3nt: TGTGCCAGCAGTTTCACGGGCAGGGCTTCCTACGAGCAGTACTTC
d_gene: TRBD1; v_gene: TRBV4-1; abundance: few; j_gene: TRBJ2-1; CDR3aa: CASSLMRATGTGVYNEQFF; CDR3nt: TGCGCCAGCAGCCTCATGAGAGCGACCGGGACAGGGGTCTACAATGAGCAGTTCTTC
d_gene: -; v_gene: TRBV27; abundance: -; j_gene: TRBJ1-2; CDR3aa: CASSQFPDYGYTF; CDR3nt: TGTGCCAGCAGTCAATTCCCCGACTATGGCTACACCTTC
d_gene: -; v_gene: TRBV9; abundance: -; j_gene: TRBJ1-2; CDR3aa: CASSVTTGGYGYTF; CDR3nt: TGTGCCAGCAGCGTAACTACGGGGGGTTACGGCTACACCTTC
d_gene: -; v_gene: TRBV14; abundance: few; j_gene: TRBJ2-3; CDR3aa: CASSQRWRNWEQPSTDTQYF; CDR3nt: TGTGCCAGCAGCCAAAGATGGAGAAACTGGGAACAGCCAAGCACAGATACGCAGTATTTT
d_gene: -; v_gene: TRBV9; abundance: few; j_gene: TRBJ2-3; CDR3aa: CASSVGGSASTDTQYF; CDR3nt: TGTGCCAGCAGCGTAGGAGGTAGCGCCAGCACAGATACGCAGTATTTT
d_gene: -; v_gene: TRBV12-3/TRBV12-4; abundance: few; j_gene: TRBJ1-2; CDR3aa: CASSVTWTEGYTF; CDR3nt: TGTGCCAGCAGTGTTACATGGACGGAAGGCTACACCTTC
d_gene: TRBD1; v_gene: TRBV27; abundance: few; j_gene: TRBJ1-2; CDR3aa: CASSSPGQGHYTF; CDR3nt: TGTGCCAGCAGTTCGCCGGGACAGGGGCACTACACCTTC
d_gene: -; v_gene: TRBV6-1; abundance: -; j_gene: TRBJ1-2; CDR3aa: CAAPGGSYGYTF; CDR3nt: TGTGCCGCACCTGGGGGTTCCTATGGCTACACCTTC
d_gene: -; v_gene: TRBV7-2; abundance: -; j_gene: TRBJ2-3; CDR3aa: CASSYGTAWPSTDTQYF; CDR3nt: TGTGCCAGCAGCTACGGGACTGCCTGGCCCTCCACAGATACGCAGTATTTT
d_gene: -; v_gene: TRBV20-1; abundance: few; j_gene: TRBJ1-1; CDR3aa: CSARDERGGTEAFF; CDR3nt: TGCAGTGCTAGAGATGAGAGGGGGGGCACTGAAGCTTTCTTT
d_gene: TRBD2; v_gene: TRBV13; abundance: -; j_gene: TRBJ2-1; CDR3aa: CASSFVPGLGDYNEQFF; CDR3nt: TGTGCCAGCAGCTTCGTACCGGGACTAGGGGACTACAATGAGCAGTTCTTC
d_gene: -; v_gene: TRBV4-2; abundance: -; j_gene: TRBJ1-1; CDR3aa: CASSQGVGGLNTEAFF; CDR3nt: TGTGCCAGCAGCCAAGGGGTGGGGGGGCTCAACACTGAAGCTTTCTTT
d_gene: -; v_gene: TRBV12-3/TRBV12-4; abundance: -; j_gene: TRBJ1-1; CDR3aa: CASSEIIGAGLTEAFF; CDR3nt: TGTGCCAGCAGTGAAATTATCGGGGCAGGTTTAACTGAAGCTTTCTTT
d_gene: TRBD1; v_gene: TRBV15; abundance: -; j_gene: TRBJ1-1; CDR3aa: CATSNRGYTEAFF; CDR3nt: TGTGCCACCAGCAACAGGGGGTACACTGAAGCTTTCTTT
d_gene: -; v_gene: TRBV29-1; abundance: -; j_gene: TRBJ2-3; CDR3aa: CSVAFLDLTTDTQYF; CDR3nt: TGCAGCGTTGCGTTTTTAGACTTAACCACAGATACGCAGTATTTT
d_gene: -; v_gene: TRBV12-3/TRBV12-4; abundance: -; j_gene: TRBJ1-5; CDR3aa: CASSLGSLGQPQHF; CDR3nt: TGTGCCAGCAGTTTAGGGTCCTTGGGGCAGCCCCAGCATTTT
d_gene: TRBD2; v_gene: TRBV7-2; abundance: few; j_gene: TRBJ2-3; CDR3aa: CASSKNLAGGPQDTQYF; CDR3nt: TGTGCCAGCAGCAAAAATCTAGCGGGGGGGCCACAAGATACGCAGTATTTT
d_gene: TRBD1; v_gene: TRBV7-6; abundance: -; j_gene: TRBJ2-1; CDR3aa: CASSFYTVLGQGDHNEQFF; CDR3nt: TGTGCCAGCAGCTTTTATACAGTATTGGGACAGGGAGATCACAATGAGCAGTTCTTC
d_gene: -; v_gene: TRBV20-1; abundance: few; j_gene: TRBJ1-2; CDR3aa: CSAEGSLISNYGYTF; CDR3nt: TGCAGTGCTGAGGGCAGCCTGATATCTAACTATGGCTACACCTTC
d_gene: -; v_gene: TRBV12-3/TRBV12-4; abundance: -; j_gene: TRBJ1-5; CDR3aa: CASSSGGPQHF; CDR3nt: TGTGCCAGCAGTTCCGGAGGGCCCCAGCATTTT
d_gene: -; v_gene: TRBV4-2; abundance: few; j_gene: TRBJ2-7; CDR3aa: CASSQDGHEQYF; CDR3nt: TGTGCCAGCAGCCAAGATGGGCACGAGCAGTACTTC
d_gene: -; v_gene: TRBV7-8; abundance: -; j_gene: TRBJ2-1; CDR3aa: CASSDEAGRSYNEQFF; CDR3nt: TGTGCCAGCAGCGACGAGGCTGGGCGGTCCTACAATGAGCAGTTCTTC
d_gene: TRBD1; v_gene: TRBV7-6; abundance: -; j_gene: TRBJ2-7; CDR3aa: CASSVGQGSYEQYF; CDR3nt: TGTGCCAGCAGCGTGGGACAGGGGTCCTACGAGCAGTACTTC
d_gene: -; v_gene: TRBV6-5; abundance: -; j_gene: TRBJ2-7; CDR3aa: CASSYQTGNEQYF; CDR3nt: TGTGCCAGCAGTTACCAAACAGGGAACGAGCAGTACTTC
d_gene: TRBD2; v_gene: TRBV7-6; abundance: few; j_gene: TRBJ2-3; CDR3aa: CASSLSGGLADDTQYF; CDR3nt: TGTGCCAGCAGCTTGTCCGGCGGACTAGCGGATGATACGCAGTATTTT
d_gene: TRBD1; v_gene: TRBV12-3/TRBV12-4; abundance: -; j_gene: TRBJ1-5; CDR3aa: CASSSTGAGQPQHF; CDR3nt: TGTGCCAGCAGCAGCACAGGGGCGGGACAGCCCCAGCATTTT
d_gene: TRBD2; v_gene: TRBV4-3; abundance: few; j_gene: TRBJ2-7; CDR3aa: CASSQARGGYQSSYEQYF; CDR3nt: TGCGCCAGCAGCCAAGCACGGGGGGGGTACCAAAGCTCCTACGAGCAGTACTTC
d_gene: -; v_gene: TRBV7-9; abundance: -; j_gene: TRBJ1-6; CDR3aa: CASSLGAALHF; CDR3nt: TGTGCCAGCAGCTTAGGGGCGGCCCTCCACTTT
d_gene: -; v_gene: TRBV7-3; abundance: -; j_gene: TRBJ2-5; CDR3aa: CASSHHRSDSQETQYF; CDR3nt: TGTGCCAGCAGCCACCACAGATCCGACTCCCAAGAGACCCAGTACTTC
d_gene: -; v_gene: TRBV7-8; abundance: few; j_gene: TRBJ1-4; CDR3aa: CASSLSRLGPKWEKLFF; CDR3nt: TGTGCCAGCAGCTTATCACGTCTGGGACCGAAGTGGGAAAAACTGTTTTTT
d_gene: -; v_gene: TRBV4-3; abundance: few; j_gene: TRBJ2-7; CDR3aa: CASSQAGFTYEQYF; CDR3nt: TGCGCCAGCAGCCAGGCAGGGTTCACCTACGAGCAGTACTTC
d_gene: TRBD2; v_gene: TRBV27; abundance: few; j_gene: TRBJ2-7; CDR3aa: CASSGLAGPHRYEQYF; CDR3nt: TGTGCCAGCAGCGGACTAGCGGGACCCCACCGTTACGAGCAGTACTTC
d_gene: -; v_gene: TRBV7-2; abundance: medium-sized; j_gene: TRBJ1-1; CDR3aa: CASSLRGVRTEAFF; CDR3nt: TGTGCCAGCAGCCTACGTGGGGTAAGGACTGAAGCTTTCTTT
d_gene: TRBD2; v_gene: TRBV12-3/TRBV12-4; abundance: -; j_gene: TRBJ2-3; CDR3aa: CASSFTSGRTDTQYF; CDR3nt: TGTGCCAGCAGTTTTACTAGCGGGCGCACAGATACGCAGTATTTT
d_gene: -; v_gene: TRBV4-1; abundance: few; j_gene: TRBJ2-1; CDR3aa: CASSQDRVNEQFF; CDR3nt: TGCGCCAGCAGCCAAGATAGGGTCAATGAGCAGTTCTTC
d_gene: -; v_gene: TRBV29-1; abundance: -; j_gene: TRBJ2-4; CDR3aa: CSVEEEINIQYF; CDR3nt: TGCAGCGTTGAAGAGGAAATAAACATTCAGTACTTC
d_gene: -; v_gene: TRBV21-1; abundance: -; j_gene: TRBJ2-1; CDR3aa: CASSNDPVRAGLPYNEQFF; CDR3nt: TGTGCCAGCAGCAACGACCCCGTGAGGGCGGGACTTCCCTACAATGAGCAGTTCTTC
d_gene: -; v_gene: TRBV29-1; abundance: few; j_gene: TRBJ2-5; CDR3aa: CSVEAPGQIQETQYF; CDR3nt: TGCAGCGTTGAAGCCCCCGGGCAGATCCAAGAGACCCAGTACTTC
d_gene: -; v_gene: TRBV12-3/TRBV12-4; abundance: few; j_gene: TRBJ1-1; CDR3aa: CASRRPGGGGTRSEAFF; CDR3nt: TGTGCCAGCAGACGACCGGGAGGTGGAGGCACGCGATCTGAAGCTTTCTTT
d_gene: -; v_gene: TRBV7-8; abundance: few; j_gene: TRBJ1-1; CDR3aa: CASSDRNTEAFF; CDR3nt: TGTGCCAGCAGCGACAGGAACACTGAAGCTTTCTTT
d_gene: -; v_gene: TRBV4-1; abundance: -; j_gene: TRBJ1-1; CDR3aa: CASSVRGPGMNTEAFF; CDR3nt: TGCGCCAGCAGCGTACGGGGGCCAGGTATGAACACTGAAGCTTTCTTT
d_gene: -; v_gene: TRBV29-1; abundance: few; j_gene: TRBJ1-2; CDR3aa: CSTAGQHYGYTF; CDR3nt: TGCAGCACTGCCGGACAGCACTATGGCTACACCTTC